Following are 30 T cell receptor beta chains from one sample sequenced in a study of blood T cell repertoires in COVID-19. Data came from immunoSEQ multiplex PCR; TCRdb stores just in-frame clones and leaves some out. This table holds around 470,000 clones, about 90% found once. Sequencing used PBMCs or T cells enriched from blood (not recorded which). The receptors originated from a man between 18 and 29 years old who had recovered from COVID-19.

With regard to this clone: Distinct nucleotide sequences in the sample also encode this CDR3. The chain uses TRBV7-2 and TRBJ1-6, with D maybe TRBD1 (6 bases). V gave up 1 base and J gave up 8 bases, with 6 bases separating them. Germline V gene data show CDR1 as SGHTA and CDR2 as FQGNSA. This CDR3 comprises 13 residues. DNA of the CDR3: TGTGCCAGCAGCTTAGACAGGGATTCACCCCTCCACTTT. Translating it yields CASSLDRDSPLHF. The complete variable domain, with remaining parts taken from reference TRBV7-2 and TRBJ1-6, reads GAGVSQSPSNKVTEKGKDVELRCDPISGHTALYWYRQSLGQGLEFLIYFQGNSAPDKSGLPSDRFSAERTGGSVSTLTIQRTQQEDSAVYLCASSLDRDSPLHFGNGTRLTVT.

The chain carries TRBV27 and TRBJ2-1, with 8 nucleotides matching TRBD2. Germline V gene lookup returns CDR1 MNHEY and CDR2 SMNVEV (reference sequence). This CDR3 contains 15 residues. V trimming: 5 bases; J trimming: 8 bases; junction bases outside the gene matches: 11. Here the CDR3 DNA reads TGTGCCAGCAGTATACTTAGCGGGATCGGCTATGAGCAGTTCTTC. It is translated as CASSILSGIGYEQFF.

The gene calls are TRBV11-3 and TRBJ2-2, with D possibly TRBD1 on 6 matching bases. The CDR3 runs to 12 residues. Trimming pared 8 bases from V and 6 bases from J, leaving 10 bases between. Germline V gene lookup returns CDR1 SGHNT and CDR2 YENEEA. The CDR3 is CASSSGAGELFF. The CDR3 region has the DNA TGTGCCAGCTCGTCAGGGGCCGGGGAGCTGTTTTTT.

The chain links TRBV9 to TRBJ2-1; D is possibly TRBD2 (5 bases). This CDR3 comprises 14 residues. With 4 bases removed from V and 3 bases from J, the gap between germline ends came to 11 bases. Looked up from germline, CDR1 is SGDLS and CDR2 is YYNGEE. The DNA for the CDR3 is TGTGCCAGCAGCCTTGGACTTAACTACAATGAGCAGTTCTTC. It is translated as CASSLGLNYNEQFF.

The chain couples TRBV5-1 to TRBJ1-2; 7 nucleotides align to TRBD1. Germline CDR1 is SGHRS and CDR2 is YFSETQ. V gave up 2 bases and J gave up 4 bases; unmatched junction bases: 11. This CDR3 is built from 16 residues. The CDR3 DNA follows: TGCGCCAGCAGCTTAAGGGACAGCCGAACTACCTATGGCTACACCTTC. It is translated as CASSLRDSRTTYGYTF. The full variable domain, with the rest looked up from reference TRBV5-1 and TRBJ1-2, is KAGVTQTPRYLIKTRGQQVTLSCSPISGHRSVSWYQQTPGQGLQFLFEYFSETQRNKGNFPGRFSGRQFSNSRSEMNVSTLELGDSALYLCASSLRDSRTTYGYTFGSGTRLTVV.

CDR3 loop: CATTDRVIRNQPQHF. CDR3 DNA: TGTGCCACCACGGACAGGGTTATACGCAATCAGCCCCAGCATTTT. The J gene is TRBJ1-5, the V gene TRBV2, with 8 nucleotides matching TRBD1. The germline CDR1 and CDR2 sequences are SNHLY and FYNNEI. The CDR3 runs to 15 residues. After removal of 10 bases from V and 2 bases from J, the junction contained 10 bases not matched to a gene.

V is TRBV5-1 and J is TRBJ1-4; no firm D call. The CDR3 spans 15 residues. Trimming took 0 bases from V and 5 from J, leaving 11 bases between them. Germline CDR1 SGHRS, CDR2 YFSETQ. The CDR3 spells CASSLEARINEKLFF. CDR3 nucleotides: TGCGCCAGCAGCTTGGAGGCCAGGATAAATGAAAAACTGTTTTTT. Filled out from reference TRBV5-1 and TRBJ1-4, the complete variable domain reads KAGVTQTPRYLIKTRGQQVTLSCSPISGHRSVSWYQQTPGQGLQFLFEYFSETQRNKGNFPGRFSGRQFSNSRSEMNVSTLELGDSALYLCASSLEARINEKLFFGSGTQLSVL.

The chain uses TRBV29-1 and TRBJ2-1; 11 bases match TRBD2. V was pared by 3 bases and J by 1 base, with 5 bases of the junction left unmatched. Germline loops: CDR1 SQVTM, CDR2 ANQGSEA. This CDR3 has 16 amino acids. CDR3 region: CSVEFSSGRSYNEQFF. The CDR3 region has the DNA TGCAGCGTTGAGTTTTCTAGCGGGAGGTCCTACAATGAGCAGTTCTTC.

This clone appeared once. For the CDR3, the DNA is TGTGCCAGCAGTCCCCCCTCGCGGGTTGGCTACACCTTC. Its protein product is CASSPPSRVGYTF. The V and J genes are TRBV12-3 or TRBV12-4 and TRBJ1-2, with D unresolved. The CDR3 has 13 residues. The V end was cut by 5 bases, the J end by 7 bases, with 14 bases between.

The CDR3 bases are TGTGCCAGCAGCCCCATCACAGGGGCCCCCTCTGGAAACACCATATATTTT. Translated: CASSPITGAPSGNTIYF. This chain joins TRBV14 and TRBJ1-3; TRBD1 matches at 7 bases. This CDR3 spans 17 amino acids. Germline V CDR1 and CDR2: SGHDN, FVKESK. The junction had 9 bases not matched to a gene; V was cut back by 4 bases and J by 0 bases.

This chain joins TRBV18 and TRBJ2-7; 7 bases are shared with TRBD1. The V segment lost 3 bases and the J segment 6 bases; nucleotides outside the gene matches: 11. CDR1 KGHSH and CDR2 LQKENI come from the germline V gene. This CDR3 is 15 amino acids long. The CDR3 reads CASSPGTANLLEQYF. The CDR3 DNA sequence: TGTGCCAGCTCACCCGGGACAGCTAACCTCCTCGAGCAGTACTTC.

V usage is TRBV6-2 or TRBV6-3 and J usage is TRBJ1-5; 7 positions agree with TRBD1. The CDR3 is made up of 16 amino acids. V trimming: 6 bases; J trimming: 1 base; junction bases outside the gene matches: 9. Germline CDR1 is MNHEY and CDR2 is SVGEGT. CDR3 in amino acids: CASSRRGQSSNQPQHF. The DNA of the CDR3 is TGTGCCAGCAGCCGGAGGGGACAGTCCAGCAATCAGCCCCAGCATTTT.

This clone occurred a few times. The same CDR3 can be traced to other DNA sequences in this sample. The CDR3 region has the DNA TGTGCCAGTAGGACAGGGAATCAGCCCCAGCATTTT. It encodes CASRTGNQPQHF. V gene TRBV19 combines with J gene TRBJ1-5, with 7 bases that match TRBD1. The V and J ends lost 6 bases and 4 bases, in that order; junction bases with no gene match: 0. This CDR3 has 12 residues. Germline V gene data show CDR1 as LNHDA and CDR2 as SQIVND (reference sequence).

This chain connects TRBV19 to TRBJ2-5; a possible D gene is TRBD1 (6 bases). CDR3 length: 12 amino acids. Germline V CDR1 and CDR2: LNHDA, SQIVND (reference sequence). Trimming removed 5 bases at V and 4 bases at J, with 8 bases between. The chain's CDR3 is CASSVDRETQYF. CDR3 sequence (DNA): TGTGCCAGTAGTGTGGACAGAGAGACCCAGTACTTC.

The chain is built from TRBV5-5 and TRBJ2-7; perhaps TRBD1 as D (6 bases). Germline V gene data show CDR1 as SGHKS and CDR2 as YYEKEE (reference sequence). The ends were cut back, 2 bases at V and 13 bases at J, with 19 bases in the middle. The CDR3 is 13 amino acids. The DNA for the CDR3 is TGTGCCAGCAGCTTCCAATGGGCAGACAGGCTCTACTTC. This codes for CASSFQWADRLYF.

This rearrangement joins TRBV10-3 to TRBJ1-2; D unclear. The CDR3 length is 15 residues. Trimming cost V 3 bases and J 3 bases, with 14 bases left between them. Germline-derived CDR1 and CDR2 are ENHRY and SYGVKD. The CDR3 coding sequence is TGTGCCATCAGTGACCCCCACAAGAGGTACTATGGCTACACCTTC. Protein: CAISDPHKRYYGYTF.

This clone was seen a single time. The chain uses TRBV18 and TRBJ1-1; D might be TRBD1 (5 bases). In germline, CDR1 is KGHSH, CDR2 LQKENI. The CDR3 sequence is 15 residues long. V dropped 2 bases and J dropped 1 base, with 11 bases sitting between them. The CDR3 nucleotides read TGTGCCAGCTCACCAAAGGTCGACAGGAACACTGAAGCTTTCTTT. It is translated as CASSPKVDRNTEAFF.

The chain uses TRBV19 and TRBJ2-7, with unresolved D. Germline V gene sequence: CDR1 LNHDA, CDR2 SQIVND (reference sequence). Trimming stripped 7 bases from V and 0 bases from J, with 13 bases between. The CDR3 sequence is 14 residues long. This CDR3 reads CASKAVWSSYEQYF. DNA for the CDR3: TGTGCCAGTAAGGCTGTGTGGAGCTCCTACGAGCAGTACTTC.

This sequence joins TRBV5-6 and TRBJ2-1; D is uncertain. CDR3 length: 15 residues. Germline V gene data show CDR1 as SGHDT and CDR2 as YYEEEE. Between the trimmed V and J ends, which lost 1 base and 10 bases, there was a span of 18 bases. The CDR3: CASSLFVLDSNEQFF. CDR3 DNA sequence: TGTGCCAGCAGCTTGTTCGTGCTAGATTCGAACGAGCAGTTCTTC.

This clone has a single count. The CDR3 DNA follows: TGTGCCAGCATCGATTTATGGCAAGAAGGCTACACCTTC. Amino acid sequence: CASIDLWQEGYTF. The rearrangement uses TRBV7-9 and TRBJ1-2; D is ambiguous. Germline values: CDR1 SEHNR, CDR2 FQNEAQ (reference sequence). V lost 7 bases and J lost 8, with 17 bases in between. The CDR3 runs to 13 residues.

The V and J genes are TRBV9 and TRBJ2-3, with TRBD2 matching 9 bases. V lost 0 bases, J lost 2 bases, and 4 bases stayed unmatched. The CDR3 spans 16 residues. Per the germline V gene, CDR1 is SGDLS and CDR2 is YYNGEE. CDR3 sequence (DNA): TGTGCCAGCAGCGTAGAGAGCGGGAGGACCACAGATACGCAGTATTTT. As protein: CASSVESGRTTDTQYF.

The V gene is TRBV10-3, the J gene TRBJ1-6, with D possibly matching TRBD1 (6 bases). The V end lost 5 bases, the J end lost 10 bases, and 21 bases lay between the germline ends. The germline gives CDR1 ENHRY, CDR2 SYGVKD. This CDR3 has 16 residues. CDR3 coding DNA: TGTGCCATCAGTTCGCTGATCGCAGGGGTTGCCTCACCCCTCCACTTT. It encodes CAISSLIAGVASPLHF.

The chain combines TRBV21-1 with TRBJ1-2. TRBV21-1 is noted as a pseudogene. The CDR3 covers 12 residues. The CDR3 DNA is TGTGCCAGCAGCTTAGTCAACTATGGCTACACCTTC. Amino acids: CASSLVNYGYTF.

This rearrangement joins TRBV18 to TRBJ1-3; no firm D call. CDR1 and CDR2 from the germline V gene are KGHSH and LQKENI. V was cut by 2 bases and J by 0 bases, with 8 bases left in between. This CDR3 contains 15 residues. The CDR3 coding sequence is TGTGCCAGCTCACCAAGCCGAAGCTCTGGAAACACCATATATTTT. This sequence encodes CASSPSRSSGNTIYF.

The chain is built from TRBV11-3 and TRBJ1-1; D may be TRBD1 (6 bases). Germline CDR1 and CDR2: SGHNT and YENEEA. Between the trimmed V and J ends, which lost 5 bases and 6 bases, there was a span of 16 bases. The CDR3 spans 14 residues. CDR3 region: CASSPEGQWAEAFF. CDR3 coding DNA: TGTGCCAGCAGCCCCGAAGGACAGTGGGCTGAAGCTTTCTTT.

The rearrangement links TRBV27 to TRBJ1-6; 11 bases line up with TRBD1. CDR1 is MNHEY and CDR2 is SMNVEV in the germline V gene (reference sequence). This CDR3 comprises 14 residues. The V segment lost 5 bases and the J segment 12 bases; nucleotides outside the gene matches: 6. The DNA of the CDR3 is TGTGCCAGCAGTCCGAGGACAGGGGGCGGACCCCTCCACTTT. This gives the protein CASSPRTGGGPLHF.

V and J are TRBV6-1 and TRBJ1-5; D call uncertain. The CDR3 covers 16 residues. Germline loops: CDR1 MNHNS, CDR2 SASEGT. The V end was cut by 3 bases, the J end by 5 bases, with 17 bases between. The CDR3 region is CASSEEAQRIYQPQHF. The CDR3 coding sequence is TGTGCCAGCAGTGAGGAGGCACAGAGGATTTATCAGCCCCAGCATTTT.

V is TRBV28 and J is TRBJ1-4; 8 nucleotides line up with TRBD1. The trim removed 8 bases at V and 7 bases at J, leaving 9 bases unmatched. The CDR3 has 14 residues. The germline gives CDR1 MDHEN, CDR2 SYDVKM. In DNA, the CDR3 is TGTGCCAGCCAGATGACAGGGGAGACTGAAAAACTGTTTTTT. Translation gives CASQMTGETEKLFF.

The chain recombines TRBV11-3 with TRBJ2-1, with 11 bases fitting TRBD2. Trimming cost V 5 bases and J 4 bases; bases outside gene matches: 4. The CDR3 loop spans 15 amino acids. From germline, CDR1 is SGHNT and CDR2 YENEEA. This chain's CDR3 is CASSHTSGRYNEQFF. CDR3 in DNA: TGTGCCAGCAGCCACACTAGCGGGAGATACAATGAGCAGTTCTTC. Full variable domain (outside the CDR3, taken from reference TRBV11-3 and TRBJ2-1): EAGVVQSPRYKIIEKKQPVAFWCNPISGHNTLYWYLQNLGQGPELLIRYENEEAVDDSQLPKDRFSAERLKGVDSTLKIQPAELGDSAVYLCASSHTSGRYNEQFFGPGTRLTVL.

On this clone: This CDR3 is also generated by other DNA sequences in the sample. The CDR3 nucleotides read TGTGCCAGCAGTGAAAGCGGGTCTAACTATGGCTACACCTTC. Encoded protein: CASSESGSNYGYTF. The chain carries TRBV2 and TRBJ1-2; D remains unclear. V lost 2 bases and J lost 0, with 7 bases in between. Germline loops: CDR1 SNHLY, CDR2 FYNNEI. This CDR3 has 14 amino acids.